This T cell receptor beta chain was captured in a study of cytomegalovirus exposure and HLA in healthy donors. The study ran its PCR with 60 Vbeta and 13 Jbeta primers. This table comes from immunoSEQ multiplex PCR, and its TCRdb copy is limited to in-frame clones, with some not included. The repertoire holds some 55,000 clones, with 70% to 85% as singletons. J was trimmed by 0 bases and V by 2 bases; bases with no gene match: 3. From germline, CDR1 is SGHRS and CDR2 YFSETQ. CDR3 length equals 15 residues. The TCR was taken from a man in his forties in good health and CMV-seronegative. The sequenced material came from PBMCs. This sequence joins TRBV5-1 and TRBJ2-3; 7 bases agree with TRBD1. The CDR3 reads CASSLQGSSTDTQYF. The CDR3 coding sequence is TGCGCCAGCAGCTTACAGGGGTCTAGCACAGATACGCAGTATTTT.